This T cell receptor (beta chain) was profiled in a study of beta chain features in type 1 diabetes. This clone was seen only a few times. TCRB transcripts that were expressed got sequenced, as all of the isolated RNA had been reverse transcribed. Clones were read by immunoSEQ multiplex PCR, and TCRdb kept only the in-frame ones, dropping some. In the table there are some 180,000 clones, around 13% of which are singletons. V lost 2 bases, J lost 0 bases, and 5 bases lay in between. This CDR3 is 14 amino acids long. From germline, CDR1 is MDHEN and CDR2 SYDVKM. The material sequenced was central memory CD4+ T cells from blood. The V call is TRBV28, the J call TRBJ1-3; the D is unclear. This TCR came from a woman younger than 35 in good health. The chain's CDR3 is CASSLIASGNTIYF. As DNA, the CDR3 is TGTGCCAGCAGTTTAATAGCCTCTGGAAACACCATATATTTT.